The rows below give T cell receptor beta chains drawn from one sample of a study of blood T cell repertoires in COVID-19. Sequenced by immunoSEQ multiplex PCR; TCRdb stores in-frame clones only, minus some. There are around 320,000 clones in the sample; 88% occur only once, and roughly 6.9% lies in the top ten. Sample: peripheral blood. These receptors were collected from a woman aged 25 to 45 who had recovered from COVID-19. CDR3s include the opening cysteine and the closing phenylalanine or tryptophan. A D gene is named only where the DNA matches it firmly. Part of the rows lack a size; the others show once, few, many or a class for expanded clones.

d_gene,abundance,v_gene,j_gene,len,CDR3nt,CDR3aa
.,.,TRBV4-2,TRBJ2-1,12,TGTGCCAGCAGCCCCCCAGGGAATGAGCAGTTCTTC,CASSPPGNEQFF
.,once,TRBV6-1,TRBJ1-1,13,TGTGCCAGCAGGCCCTCGGGGAGGACTGAAGCTTTCTTT,CASRPSGRTEAFF
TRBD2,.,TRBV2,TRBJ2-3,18,TGTGCCAGCAGTGAGGGTCAGACCAGCGGGGCCGCCACAGATACGCAGTATTTT,CASSEGQTSGAATDTQYF
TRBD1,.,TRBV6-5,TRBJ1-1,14,TGTGCCAGCAGTCGGGACAGGGGTTGGACTGAAGCTTTCTTT,CASSRDRGWTEAFF
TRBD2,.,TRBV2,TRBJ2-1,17,TGTGCCAGCAGTGCCCCGACTAGCGGGGCCCATAACAATGAGCAGTTCTTC,CASSAPTSGAHNNEQFF
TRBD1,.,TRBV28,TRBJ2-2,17,TGTGCCAGCAGTTTGACAGGGCGCGCCTTGGGGCCCGGGGAGCTGTTTTTT,CASSLTGRALGPGELFF
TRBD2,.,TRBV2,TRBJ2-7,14,TGTGCCAGCCGCCTAGCGGGCGCAACCTACGAGCAGTACTTC,CASRLAGATYEQYF
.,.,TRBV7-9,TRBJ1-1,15,TGTGCCAGCAGCTTAGGCGGCAGTTTGAACACTGAAGCTTTCTTT,CASSLGGSLNTEAFF
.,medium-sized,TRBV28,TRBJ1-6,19,TGTGCCAGCAGTCCCCCTGCGGGACCGTTCCCCTCCTATAATTCACCCCTCCACTTT,CASSPPAGPFPSYNSPLHF
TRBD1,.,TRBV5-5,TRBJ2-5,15,TGTGCCAGCAGCTTGGATGGGACAGGGGGAGAGACCCAGTACTTC,CASSLDGTGGETQYF
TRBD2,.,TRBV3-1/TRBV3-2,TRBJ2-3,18,TGTGCCAGCAGCCAAGAGGGTAAGGCTAGCGGATACACAGATACGCAGTATTTT,CASSQEGKASGYTDTQYF
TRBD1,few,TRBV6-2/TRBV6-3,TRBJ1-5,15,TGTGCCAGCAGTTGGACAGGGGGCAGCAATCAGCCCCAGCATTTT,CASSWTGGSNQPQHF
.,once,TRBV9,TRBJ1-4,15,TGTGCCAGCAGCGTAGGCGGGCAAACTAATGAAAAACTGTTTTTT,CASSVGGQTNEKLFF
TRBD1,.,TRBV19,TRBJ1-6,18,TGTGCCAGTAGTATAGTAGTTCATGGGACAGGTATGGATTCACCCCTCCACTTT,CASSIVVHGTGMDSPLHF
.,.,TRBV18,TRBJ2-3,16,TGTGCCAGCTCACCAAGTCTCAGTCTCACCACAGATACGCAGTATTTT,CASSPSLSLTTDTQYF
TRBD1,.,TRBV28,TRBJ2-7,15,TGTGCCAGCAGTTCGCCGGGACAGGGCCCCTACGAGCAGTACTTC,CASSSPGQGPYEQYF
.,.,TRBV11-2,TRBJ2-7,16,TGTGCCAGCAGCTTAGCAACAGGGAAAGGAGCCTACGAGCAGTACTTC,CASSLATGKGAYEQYF
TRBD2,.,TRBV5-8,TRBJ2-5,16,TGTGCCAGCAGCGTGGGTCTAGCGGGGGAAGGGGAGACCCAGTACTTC,CASSVGLAGEGETQYF
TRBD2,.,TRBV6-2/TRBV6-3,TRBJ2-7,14,TGTGCCAGCAGTTACGCTGCGGGGGCCTACGAGCAGTACTTC,CASSYAAGAYEQYF
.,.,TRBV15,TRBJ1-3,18,TGTGCCACCAGCAGAGATTTCGGGGGAACCTACTCTGGAAACACCATATATTTT,CATSRDFGGTYSGNTIYF
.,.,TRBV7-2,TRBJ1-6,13,TGTGCCAGCAGCGAAAAACGGGAGTCACCCCTCCACTTT,CASSEKRESPLHF
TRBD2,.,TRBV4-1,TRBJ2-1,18,TGCGCCAGCACCCGGGGTAGCGGGGGTATTAGCTCCTACAATGAGCAGTTCTTC,CASTRGSGGISSYNEQFF
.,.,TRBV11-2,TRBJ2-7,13,TGTGCCAGCGGCCGACAGATCCTCTACGAGCAGTACTTC,CASGRQILYEQYF
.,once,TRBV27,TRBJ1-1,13,TGTGCCAGCAGTTTTGACAGGAGCACTGAAGCTTTCTTT,CASSFDRSTEAFF
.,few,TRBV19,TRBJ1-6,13,TGTGCCAGTTGTACCAAGACGGGGTCACCCCTCCACTTT,CASCTKTGSPLHF
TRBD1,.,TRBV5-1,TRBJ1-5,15,TGCGCCAGCAGTCAGGGGGCGAGGAGCGCTCAGCCCCAGCATTTT,CASSQGARSAQPQHF
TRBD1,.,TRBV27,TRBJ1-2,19,TGTGCCAGCAGTCGGCGGCGGGGACAGGGGACCCCTGCATCTTATGGCTACACCTTC,CASSRRRGQGTPASYGYTF
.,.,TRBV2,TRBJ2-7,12,TGTGCCAGCAGGGACAGCTCCTACGAGCAGTACTTC,CASRDSSYEQYF
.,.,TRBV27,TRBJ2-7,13,TGTGCCAGCAGTTCCCTAGGCTCCTACGAGCAGTACTTC,CASSSLGSYEQYF
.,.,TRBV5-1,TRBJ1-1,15,TGCGCCAGCAGCTTACAGTTTTCAATGAACACTGAAGCTTTCTTT,CASSLQFSMNTEAFF
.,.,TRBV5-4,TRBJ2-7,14,TGTGCCAGCAGCTTTCCGGGAGACTCCTACGAGCAGTACTTC,CASSFPGDSYEQYF
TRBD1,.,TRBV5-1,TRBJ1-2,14,TGCGCCAGCAGCTCACAGGGGAACGTCTATGGCTACACCTTC,CASSSQGNVYGYTF
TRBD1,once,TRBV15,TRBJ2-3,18,TGTGCCACCAGCCGAACCTTGGACCGGACAGGGGGCACAGATACGCAGTATTTT,CATSRTLDRTGGTDTQYF
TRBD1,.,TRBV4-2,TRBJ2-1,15,TGTGCCAGCAGCCAATCGGGACAGGGGGCACCCTCGAAGCTCTTC,CASSQSGQGAPSKLF
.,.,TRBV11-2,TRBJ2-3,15,TGTGCCAGCAGCTTAGTGCGGGGTAGCACAGATACGCAGTATTTT,CASSLVRGSTDTQYF
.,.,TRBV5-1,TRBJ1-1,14,TGCGCCAGCAGCTTGGCCGAAGGGGGCACTGAAGCTTTCTTT,CASSLAEGGTEAFF
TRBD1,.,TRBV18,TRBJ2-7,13,TGTGCCAGCTCAACGACAGGGGATAGCGAGCAGTACTTC,CASSTTGDSEQYF
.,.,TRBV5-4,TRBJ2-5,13,TGTGCCAGCAGCTCCGGGGTCCTTGATACCCAGTACTTC,CASSSGVLDTQYF
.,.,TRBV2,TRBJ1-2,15,TGTGCCAGCAAAATCGGGGTGGGCCCTAACTATGGCTACACCTTC,CASKIGVGPNYGYTF
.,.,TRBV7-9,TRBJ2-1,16,TGTGCCAGCAGCTTAGCGATTAGCGCGTCCTACAATGAGCAGTTCTTC,CASSLAISASYNEQFF
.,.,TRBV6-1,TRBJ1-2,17,TGTGCCAGCAGTGAAAGGGGCACGGGTGCCCTTAACTATGGCTACACCTTC,CASSERGTGALNYGYTF
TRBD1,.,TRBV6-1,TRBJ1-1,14,TGTGCCAGCAGTTCAGGGGGTCGGAGCACTGAAGCTTTCTTT,CASSSGGRSTEAFF
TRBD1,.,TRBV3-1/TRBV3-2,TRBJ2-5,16,TGTGCCAGCAGCCAGGGACAGGGGGCCGGTGTAGAGACCCAGTACTTC,CASSQGQGAGVETQYF
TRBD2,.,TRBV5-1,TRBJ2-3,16,TGCGCCAGCAGCTCAGGGACTAGCGGGGGCACAGATACGCAGTATTTT,CASSSGTSGGTDTQYF
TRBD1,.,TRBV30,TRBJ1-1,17,TGTGCCTGGACCGAGACAGGGGGCGCCCGTTCGAACACTGAAGCTTTCTTT,CAWTETGGARSNTEAFF
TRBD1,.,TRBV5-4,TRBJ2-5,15,TGTGCCAGCAGCCCGGGACAGGGCGTTCGAGAGACCCAGTACTTC,CASSPGQGVRETQYF
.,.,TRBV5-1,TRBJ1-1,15,TGCGCCAGCAGCTCAACCGGGACAATGGGAACTGAAGCTTTCTTT,CASSSTGTMGTEAFF
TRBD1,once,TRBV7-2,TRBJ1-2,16,TGTGCCAGCAGCTTAGGAGCAGGGGGCGTTGAACTTGGCTACACCTTC,CASSLGAGGVELGYTF
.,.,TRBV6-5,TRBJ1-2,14,TGTGCCAGCAGTTCGCGGGCCGAAGCAGTCGGCTACACCTTC,CASSSRAEAVGYTF
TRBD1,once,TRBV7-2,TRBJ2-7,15,TGTGCCAGCAGCTTAGCATCACAGGGGCCGCGGGAGCAGTACTTC,CASSLASQGPREQYF
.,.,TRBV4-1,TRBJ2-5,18,TGCGCCAGCAGCCAAGAACCCCGCGGAACCGGCGGTCAGGAGACCCAGTACTTC,CASSQEPRGTGGQETQYF
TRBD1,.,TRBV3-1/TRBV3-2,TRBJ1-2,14,TGTGCCAGCAGCCGTGGCAGGGGGGTCTATGGCTACACCTTC,CASSRGRGVYGYTF
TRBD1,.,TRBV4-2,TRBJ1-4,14,TGTGCCAGCAGCCGGGACAGCCTTAATGAAAAACTGTTTTTT,CASSRDSLNEKLFF
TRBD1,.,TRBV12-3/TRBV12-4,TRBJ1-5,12,TGTGCCAGCAGTAACAGGGGCCAGCCCCAGCATTTT,CASSNRGQPQHF
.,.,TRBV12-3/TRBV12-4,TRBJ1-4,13,TGTGCCAGCGGAGATGCAACTAATGAAAAACTGTTTTTT,CASGDATNEKLFF
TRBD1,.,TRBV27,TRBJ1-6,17,TGTGCCAGCAGTTTAAGAGGGACAGGGCTGACGAATTCACCCCTCCACTTT,CASSLRGTGLTNSPLHF